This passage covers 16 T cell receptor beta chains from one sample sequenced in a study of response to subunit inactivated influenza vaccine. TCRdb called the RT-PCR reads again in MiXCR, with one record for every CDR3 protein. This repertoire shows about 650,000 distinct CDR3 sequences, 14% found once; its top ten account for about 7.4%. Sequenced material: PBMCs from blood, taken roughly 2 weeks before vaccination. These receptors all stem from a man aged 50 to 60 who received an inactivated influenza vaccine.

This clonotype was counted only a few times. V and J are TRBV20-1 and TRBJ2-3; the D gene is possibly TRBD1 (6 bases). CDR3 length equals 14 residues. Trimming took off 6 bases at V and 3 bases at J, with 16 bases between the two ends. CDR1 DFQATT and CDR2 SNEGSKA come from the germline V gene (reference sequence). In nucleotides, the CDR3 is TGCAGTGCCCGGCCCCCTGGACAGACAGATACGCAGTATTTT. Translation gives CSARPPGQTDTQYF.

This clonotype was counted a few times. CDR3: CASSFTGQRNTGELFF. For the CDR3, the DNA is TGTGCCAGCAGTTTCACCGGACAGAGGAACACCGGGGAGCTGTTTTTT. The rearrangement links TRBV28 to TRBJ2-2, with D perhaps TRBD1 (6 bases). The V gene lost 3 bases and the J gene lost 1 base, with 12 bases spanning the gap. This CDR3 region has 16 residues. The germline gives CDR1 MDHEN, CDR2 SYDVKM.

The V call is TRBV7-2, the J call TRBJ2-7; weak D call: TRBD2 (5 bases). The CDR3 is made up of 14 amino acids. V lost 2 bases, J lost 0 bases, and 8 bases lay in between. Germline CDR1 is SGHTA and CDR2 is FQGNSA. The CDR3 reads CASSLSSTSYEQYF. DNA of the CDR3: TGTGCCAGCAGCTTATCTAGCACCTCCTACGAGCAGTACTTC.

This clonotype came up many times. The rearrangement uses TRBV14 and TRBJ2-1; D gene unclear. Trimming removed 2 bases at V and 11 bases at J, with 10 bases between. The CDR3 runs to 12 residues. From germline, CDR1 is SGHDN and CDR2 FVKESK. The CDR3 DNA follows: TGTGCCAGCAGCCAAACGGTCGTCAAGCAGTTCTTC. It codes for CASSQTVVKQFF.

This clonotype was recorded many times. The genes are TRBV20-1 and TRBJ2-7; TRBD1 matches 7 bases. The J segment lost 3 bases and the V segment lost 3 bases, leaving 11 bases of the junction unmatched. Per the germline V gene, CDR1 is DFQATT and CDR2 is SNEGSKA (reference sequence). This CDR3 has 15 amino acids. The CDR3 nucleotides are TGCAGTGCTAGCCCTGGGACAGTACTTGACTACGAGCAGTACTTC. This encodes CSASPGTVLDYEQYF.

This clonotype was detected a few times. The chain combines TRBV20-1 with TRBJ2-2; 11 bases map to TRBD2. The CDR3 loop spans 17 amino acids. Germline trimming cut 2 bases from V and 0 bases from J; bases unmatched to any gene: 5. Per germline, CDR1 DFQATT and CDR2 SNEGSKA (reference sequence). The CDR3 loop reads CSARLAGGLANTGELFF. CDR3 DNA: TGCAGTGCTAGACTAGCGGGAGGCCTTGCGAACACCGGGGAGCTGTTTTTT.

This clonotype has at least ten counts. CDR3 protein: CAVGDRAPDTQYF. The DNA of the CDR3 is TGTGCCGTAGGGGACAGGGCCCCAGATACGCAGTATTTT. The chain recombines TRBV15 with TRBJ2-3, with 9 positions matching TRBD1. After removal of 11 bases from V and 4 bases from J, the junction contained 7 bases not matched to a gene. CDR1 and CDR2 (germline): LNHNV, YYDKDF (reference sequence). The CDR3 extends over 13 amino acids.

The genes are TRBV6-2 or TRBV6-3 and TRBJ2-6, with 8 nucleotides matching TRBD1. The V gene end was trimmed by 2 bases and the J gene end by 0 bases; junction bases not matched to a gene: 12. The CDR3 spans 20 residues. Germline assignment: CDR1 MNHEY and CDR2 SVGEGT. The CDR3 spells CASSYRDRGSHYSGANVLTF. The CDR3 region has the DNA TGTGCCAGCAGTTACCGCGACAGGGGATCCCATTACTCTGGGGCCAACGTCCTGACTTTC.

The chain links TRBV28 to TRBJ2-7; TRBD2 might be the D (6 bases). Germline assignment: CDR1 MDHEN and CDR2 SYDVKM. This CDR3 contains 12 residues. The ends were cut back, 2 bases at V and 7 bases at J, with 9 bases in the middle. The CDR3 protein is CASSLRGFEQYF. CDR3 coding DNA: TGTGCCAGCAGTTTACGGGGGTTTGAGCAGTACTTC. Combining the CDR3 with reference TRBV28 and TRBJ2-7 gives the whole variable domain DVKVTQSSRYLVKRTGEKVFLECVQDMDHENMFWYRQDPGLGLRLIYFSYDVKMKEKGDIPEGYSVSREKKERFSLILESASTNQTSMYLCASSLRGFEQYFGPGTRLTVT.

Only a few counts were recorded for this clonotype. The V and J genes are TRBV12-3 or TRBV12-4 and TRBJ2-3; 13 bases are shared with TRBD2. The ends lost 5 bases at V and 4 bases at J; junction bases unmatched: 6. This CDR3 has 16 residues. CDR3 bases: TGTGCCAGCAGTCCCCGACTAGCGGGGGGTCCAGATACGCAGTATTTT. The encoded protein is CASSPRLAGGPDTQYF.

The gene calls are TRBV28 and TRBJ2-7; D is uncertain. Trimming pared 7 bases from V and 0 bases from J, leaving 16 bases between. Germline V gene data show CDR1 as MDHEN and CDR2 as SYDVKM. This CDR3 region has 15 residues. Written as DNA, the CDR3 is TGTGCCAGCAACTGGGGAAGAAAGGGCTCCTACGAGCAGTACTTC. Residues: CASNWGRKGSYEQYF.

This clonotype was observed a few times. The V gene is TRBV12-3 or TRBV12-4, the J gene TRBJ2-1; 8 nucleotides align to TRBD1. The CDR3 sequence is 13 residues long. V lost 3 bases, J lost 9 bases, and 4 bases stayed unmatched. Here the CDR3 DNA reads TGTGCCAGCAGTTTCCTACAGGGGGTTGAGCAGTTCTTC. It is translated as CASSFLQGVEQFF.

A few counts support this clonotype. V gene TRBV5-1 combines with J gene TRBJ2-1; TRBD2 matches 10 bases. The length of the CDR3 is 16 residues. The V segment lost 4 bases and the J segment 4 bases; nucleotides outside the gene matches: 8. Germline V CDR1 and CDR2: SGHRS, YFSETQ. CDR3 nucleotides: TGCGCCAGCAGCCCGACGCCAGCGGGGGGGTACAATGAGCAGTTCTTC. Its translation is CASSPTPAGGYNEQFF.

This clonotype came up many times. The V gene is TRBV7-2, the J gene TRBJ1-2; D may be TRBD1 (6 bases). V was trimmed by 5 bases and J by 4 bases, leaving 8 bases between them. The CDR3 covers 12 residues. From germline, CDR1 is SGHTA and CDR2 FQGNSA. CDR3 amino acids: CASSQGTYGYTF. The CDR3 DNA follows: TGTGCCAGCAGCCAGGGGACCTATGGCTACACCTTC.

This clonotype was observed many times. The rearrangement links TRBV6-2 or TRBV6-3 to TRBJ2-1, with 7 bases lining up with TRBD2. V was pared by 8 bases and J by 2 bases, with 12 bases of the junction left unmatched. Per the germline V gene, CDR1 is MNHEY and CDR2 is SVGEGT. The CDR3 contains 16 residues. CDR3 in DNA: TGTGCCAGCGTCGGAACGGGGGGAGGGACCTACAATGAGCAGTTCTTC. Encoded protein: CASVGTGGGTYNEQFF.

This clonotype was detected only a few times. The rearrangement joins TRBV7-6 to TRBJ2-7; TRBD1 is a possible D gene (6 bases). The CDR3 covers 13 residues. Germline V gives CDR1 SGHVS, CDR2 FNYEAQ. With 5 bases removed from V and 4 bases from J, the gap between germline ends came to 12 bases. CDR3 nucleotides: TGTGCCAGCAGCCCAGGGGTTAGATACGAGCAGTACTTC. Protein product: CASSPGVRYEQYF.